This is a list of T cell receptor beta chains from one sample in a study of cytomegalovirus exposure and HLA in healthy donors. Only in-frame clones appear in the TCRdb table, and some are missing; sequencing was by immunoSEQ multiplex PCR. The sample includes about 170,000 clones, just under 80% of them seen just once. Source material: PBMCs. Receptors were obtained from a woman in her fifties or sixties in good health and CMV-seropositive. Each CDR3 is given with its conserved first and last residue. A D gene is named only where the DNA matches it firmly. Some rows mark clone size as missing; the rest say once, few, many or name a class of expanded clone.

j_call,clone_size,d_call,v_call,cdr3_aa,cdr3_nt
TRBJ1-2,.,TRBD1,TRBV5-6,CASSLAPGGIYGYTF,TGTGCCAGCAGCTTGGCCCCAGGGGGCATCTATGGCTACACCTTC
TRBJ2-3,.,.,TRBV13,CASSSTGLGTTDTQYF,TGTGCCAGCAGCTCAACTGGACTTGGAACCACAGATACGCAGTATTTT
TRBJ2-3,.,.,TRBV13,CASSSDFPSSSTDTQYF,TGTGCCAGCAGCTCGGATTTTCCTAGCTCTAGCACAGATACGCAGTATTTT
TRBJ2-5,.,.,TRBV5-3,CAGEETQYF,TGTGCCGGAGAGGAGACCCAGTACTTC
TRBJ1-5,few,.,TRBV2,CASSTTGRNQPQHF,TGTGCCAGCAGTACAACAGGGAGAAATCAGCCCCAGCATTTT
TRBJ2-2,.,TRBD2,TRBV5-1,CASSSVSGGFLSNTGELFF,TGCGCCAGCAGTTCGGTTAGCGGGGGGTTTCTTTCGAACACCGGGGAGCTGTTTTTT
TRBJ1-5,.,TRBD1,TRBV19,CASRTGEGNQPQHF,TGTGCCAGTAGGACAGGGGAGGGCAATCAGCCCCAGCATTTT
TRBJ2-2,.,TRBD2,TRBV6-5,CASSYSSSGVSGELFF,TGTGCCAGCAGTTACTCCTCTAGCGGGGTTAGCGGGGAGCTGTTTTTT
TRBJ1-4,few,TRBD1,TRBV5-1,CASRTGTGGWREKLFF,TGCGCCAGCAGAACCGGGACAGGGGGCTGGAGGGAAAAACTGTTTTTT
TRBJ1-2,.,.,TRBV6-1,CASSNPFGYGYTF,TGTGCCAGCAGCAACCCTTTCGGCTATGGCTACACCTTC
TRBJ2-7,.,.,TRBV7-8,CASSSRGYVYEQYF,TGTGCCAGCAGCTCCCGGGGTTACGTCTACGAGCAGTACTTC
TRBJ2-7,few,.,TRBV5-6,CASSLWRQERYEQYF,TGTGCCAGCAGCTTGTGGAGACAGGAAAGGTACGAGCAGTACTTC
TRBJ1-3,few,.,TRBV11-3,CASSLGGHSGNTIYF,TGTGCCAGCAGCTTAGGGGGACACTCTGGAAACACCATATATTTT
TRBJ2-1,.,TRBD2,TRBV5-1,CASSLIAGGNNEQFF,TGCGCCAGCAGCTTGATAGCGGGGGGGAACAATGAGCAGTTCTTC
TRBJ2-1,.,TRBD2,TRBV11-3,CASSSRLAGGYNEQFF,TGTGCCAGCAGCTCACGACTAGCGGGGGGGTACAATGAGCAGTTCTTC
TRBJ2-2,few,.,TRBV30,CAWTPQATGELFF,TGTGCCTGGACCCCTCAGGCCACCGGGGAGCTGTTTTTT
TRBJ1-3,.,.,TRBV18,CASSPTESGNTIYF,TGTGCCAGCTCACCAACAGAATCTGGAAACACCATATATTTT
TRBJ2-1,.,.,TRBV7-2,CASSLGLLTEQFF,TGTGCCAGCAGCCTAGGACTTCTCACCGAGCAGTTCTTC
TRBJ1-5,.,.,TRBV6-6,CASSYSTSLQPQHF,TGTGCCAGCAGTTACTCAACTTCCCTTCAGCCCCAGCATTTT
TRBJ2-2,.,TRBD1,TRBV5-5,CASSLGQGVTGELFF,TGTGCCAGCAGTTTGGGGCAGGGGGTCACCGGGGAGCTGTTTTTT
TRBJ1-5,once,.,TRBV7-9,CASSLEGPGVQPQHF,TGTGCCAGCAGCTTAGAGGGACCAGGGGTCCAGCCCCAGCATTTT
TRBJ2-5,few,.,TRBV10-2,CASSPNQETQYF,TGCGCCAGCAGTCCAAATCAGGAGACCCAGTACTTC
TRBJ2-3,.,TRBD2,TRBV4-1,CASSQDRTSGGDTQYF,TGCGCCAGCAGCCAAGATCGCACTAGCGGGGGAGATACGCAGTATTTT
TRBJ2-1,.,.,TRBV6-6,CASSHRTGYNEQFF,TGTGCCAGCAGTCACCGGACGGGGTACAATGAGCAGTTCTTC
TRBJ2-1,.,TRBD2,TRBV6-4,CASSVGGGYNEQFF,TGTGCCAGCAGTGTCGGCGGGGGTTACAATGAGCAGTTCTTC
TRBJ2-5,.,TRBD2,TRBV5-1,CASSLDGRAGQETQYF,TGCGCCAGCAGCTTGGATGGACGAGCGGGACAAGAGACCCAGTACTTC
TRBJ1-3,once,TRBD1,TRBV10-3,CAISERYRGENTIYF,TGTGCCATCAGTGAGAGGTACAGGGGGGAAAACACCATATATTTT
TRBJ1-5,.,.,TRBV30,CAWTPGVAILNQPQHF,TGTGCCTGGACCCCGGGGGTTGCGATACTCAATCAGCCCCAGCATTTT
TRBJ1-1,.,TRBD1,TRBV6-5,CASSKTGGDTEAFF,TGTGCCAGCAGTAAGACAGGGGGAGACACTGAAGCTTTCTTT
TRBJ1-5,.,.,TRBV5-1,CASRHCRWGLDSNQPQHF,TGCGCCAGCAGGCATTGTAGATGGGGGCTCGATAGCAATCAGCCCCAGCATTTT
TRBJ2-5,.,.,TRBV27,CASSPLSGETQYF,TGTGCCAGCAGTCCACTATCCGGCGAGACCCAGTACTTC
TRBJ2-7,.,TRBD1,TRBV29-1,CSAGTGGLYEQYF,TGCAGCGCCGGGACAGGGGGTCTCTACGAGCAGTACTTC
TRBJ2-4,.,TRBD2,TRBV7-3,CASSPSGGTGGIQYF,TGTGCCAGCAGTCCTAGCGGGGGCACCGGGGGCATTCAGTACTTC
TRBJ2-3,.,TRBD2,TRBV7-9,CASSYVTSGGLDTQYF,TGTGCCAGCAGCTACGTCACTAGCGGGGGGTTAGATACGCAGTATTTT
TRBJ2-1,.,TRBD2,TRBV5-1,CASSLWASGGLTYNEQFF,TGCGCCAGCAGCTTGTGGGCTAGCGGGGGGCTCACCTACAATGAGCAGTTCTTC
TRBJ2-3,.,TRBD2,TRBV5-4,CASSLGAGGPDTQYF,TGTGCCAGCAGCTTGGGAGCGGGGGGGCCGGATACGCAGTATTTT
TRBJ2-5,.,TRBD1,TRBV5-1,CASSLGTGGWETQYF,TGCGCCAGCAGCTTGGGGACAGGGGGCTGGGAGACCCAGTACTTC
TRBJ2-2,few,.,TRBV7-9,CASSSGGEPGELFF,TGTGCCAGCAGCTCAGGAGGGGAGCCCGGGGAGCTGTTTTTT
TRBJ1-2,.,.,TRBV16,CASSQNRGGTYGYTF,TGTGCCAGCAGCCAAAATAGGGGCGGAACCTATGGCTACACCTTC
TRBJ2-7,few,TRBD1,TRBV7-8,CASTWTGEEQYF,TGTGCCAGCACCTGGACAGGAGAAGAGCAGTACTTC
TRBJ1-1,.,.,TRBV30,CAWSTLGGLFGTEAFF,TGTGCCTGGAGTACCTTGGGAGGGCTTTTCGGGACTGAAGCTTTCTTT
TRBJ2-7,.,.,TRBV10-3,CAISETGDRPHEQYF,TGTGCCATCAGTGAGACGGGGGACCGCCCCCACGAGCAGTACTTC
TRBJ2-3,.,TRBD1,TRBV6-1,CATRGQTFSTDTQYF,TGTGCCACCCGGGGACAGACCTTTAGCACAGATACGCAGTATTTT
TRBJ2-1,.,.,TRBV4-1,CASRKGGGNYNEQFF,TGCGCCAGCAGAAAGGGGGGGGGAAACTACAATGAGCAGTTCTTC
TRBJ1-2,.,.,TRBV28,CASITSGTNGYTF,TGTGCCAGCATTACTTCGGGGACTAATGGCTACACCTTC
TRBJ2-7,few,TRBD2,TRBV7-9,CASSPTSEFSYEQYF,TGTGCCAGCAGCCCAACTAGCGAGTTTTCCTACGAGCAGTACTTC